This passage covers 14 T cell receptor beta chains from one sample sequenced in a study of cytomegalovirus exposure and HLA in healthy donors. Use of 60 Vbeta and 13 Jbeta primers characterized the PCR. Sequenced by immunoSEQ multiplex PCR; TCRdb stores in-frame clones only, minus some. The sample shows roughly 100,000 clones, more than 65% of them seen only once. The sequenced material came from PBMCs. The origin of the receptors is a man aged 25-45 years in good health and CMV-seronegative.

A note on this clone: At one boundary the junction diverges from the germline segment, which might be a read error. The CDR3 sequence: CASSYGGTSYDEQFF. CDR3 nucleotides: TGTGCCAGCAGTTACGGAGGGACTAGCTACGATGAGCAGTTCTTC. The V call is TRBV6-5, the J call TRBJ2-1, with 9 bases identical to TRBD2. Germline V gives CDR1 MNHEY, CDR2 SVGAGI. The CDR3 is 15 amino acids.

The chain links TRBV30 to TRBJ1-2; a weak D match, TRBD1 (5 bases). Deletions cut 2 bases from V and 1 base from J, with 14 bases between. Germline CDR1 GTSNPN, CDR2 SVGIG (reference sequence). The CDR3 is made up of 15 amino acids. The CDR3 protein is CAWSSMGLRNYGYTF. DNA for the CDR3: TGTGCCTGGAGTTCCATGGGACTTCGTAACTATGGCTACACCTTC.

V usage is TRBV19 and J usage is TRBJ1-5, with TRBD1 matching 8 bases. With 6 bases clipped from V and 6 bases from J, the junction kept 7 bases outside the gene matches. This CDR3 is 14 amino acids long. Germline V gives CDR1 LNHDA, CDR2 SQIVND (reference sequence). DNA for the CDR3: TGTGCCAGTAGCGGGACAGGTTGGAGTCAGCCCCAGCATTTT. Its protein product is CASSGTGWSQPQHF.

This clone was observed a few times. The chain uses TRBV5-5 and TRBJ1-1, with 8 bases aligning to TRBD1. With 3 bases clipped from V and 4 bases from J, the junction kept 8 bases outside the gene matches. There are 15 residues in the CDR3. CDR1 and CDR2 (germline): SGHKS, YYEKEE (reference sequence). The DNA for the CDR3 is TGTGCCAGCAGCTCTCGTCAGGGGGCGGCCACTGAAGCTTTCTTT. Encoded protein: CASSSRQGAATEAFF.

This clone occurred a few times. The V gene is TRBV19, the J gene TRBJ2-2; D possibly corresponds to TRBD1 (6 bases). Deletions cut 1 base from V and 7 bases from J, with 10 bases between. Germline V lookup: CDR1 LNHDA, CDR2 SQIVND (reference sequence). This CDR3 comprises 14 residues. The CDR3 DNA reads TGTGCCAGTAGTATAGGGCCGACAGGCGGGGAGCTGTTTTTT. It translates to CASSIGPTGGELFF.

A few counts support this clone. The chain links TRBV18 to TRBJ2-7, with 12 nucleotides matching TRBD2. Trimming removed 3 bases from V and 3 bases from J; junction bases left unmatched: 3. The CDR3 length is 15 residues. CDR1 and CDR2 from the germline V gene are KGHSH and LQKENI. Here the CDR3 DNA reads TGTGCCAGCTCACCGGTACTAGCGGGGGGCTACGAGCAGTACTTC. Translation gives CASSPVLAGGYEQYF.

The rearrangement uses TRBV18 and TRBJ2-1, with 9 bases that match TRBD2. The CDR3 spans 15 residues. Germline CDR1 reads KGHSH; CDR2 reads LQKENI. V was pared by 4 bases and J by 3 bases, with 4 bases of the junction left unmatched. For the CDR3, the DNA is TGTGCCAGCTCACTCATAGCGGGGGACTACAATGAGCAGTTCTTC. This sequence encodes CASSLIAGDYNEQFF. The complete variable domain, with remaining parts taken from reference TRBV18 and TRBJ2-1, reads NAGVMQNPRHLVRRRGQEARLRCSPMKGHSHVYWYRQLPEEGLKFMVYLQKENIIDESGMPKERFSAEFPKEGPSILRIQQVVRGDSAAYFCASSLIAGDYNEQFFGPGTRLTVL.

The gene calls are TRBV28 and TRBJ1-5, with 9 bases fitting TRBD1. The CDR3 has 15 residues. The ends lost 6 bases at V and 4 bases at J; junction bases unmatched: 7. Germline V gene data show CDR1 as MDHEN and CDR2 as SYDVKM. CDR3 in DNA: TGTGCCAGCAGACAAGGCGGGACAGGGAATCAGCCCCAGCATTTT. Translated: CASRQGGTGNQPQHF.

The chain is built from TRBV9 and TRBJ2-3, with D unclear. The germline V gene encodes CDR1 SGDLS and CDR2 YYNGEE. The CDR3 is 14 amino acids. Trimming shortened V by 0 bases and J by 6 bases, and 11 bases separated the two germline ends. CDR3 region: CASSVEQVWDTQYF. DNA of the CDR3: TGTGCCAGCAGCGTAGAGCAGGTCTGGGATACGCAGTATTTT.

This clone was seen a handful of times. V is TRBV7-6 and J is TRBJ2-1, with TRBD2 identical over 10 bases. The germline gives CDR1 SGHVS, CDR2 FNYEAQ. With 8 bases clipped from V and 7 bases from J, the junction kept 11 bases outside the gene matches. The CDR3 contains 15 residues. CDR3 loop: CASSTSGASRNEQFF. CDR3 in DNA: TGTGCCAGCTCCACTAGCGGGGCAAGCAGGAATGAGCAGTTCTTC.

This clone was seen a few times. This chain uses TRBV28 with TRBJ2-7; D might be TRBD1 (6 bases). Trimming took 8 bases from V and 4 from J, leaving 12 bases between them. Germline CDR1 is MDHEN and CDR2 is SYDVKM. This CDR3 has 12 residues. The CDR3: CASRTGNYEQYF. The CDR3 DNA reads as TGTGCCAGCCGCACAGGGAATTACGAGCAGTACTTC.

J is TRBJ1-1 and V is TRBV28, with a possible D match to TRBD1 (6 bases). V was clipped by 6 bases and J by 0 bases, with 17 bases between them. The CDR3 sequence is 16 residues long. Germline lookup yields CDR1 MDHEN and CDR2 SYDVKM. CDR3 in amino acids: CASSPRGELMNTEAFF. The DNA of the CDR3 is TGTGCCAGCAGCCCCAGGGGAGAACTGATGAACACTGAAGCTTTCTTT.

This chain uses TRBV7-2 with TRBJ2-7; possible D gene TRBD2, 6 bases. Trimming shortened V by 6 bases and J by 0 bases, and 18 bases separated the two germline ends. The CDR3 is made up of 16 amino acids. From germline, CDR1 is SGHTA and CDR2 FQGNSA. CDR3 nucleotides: TGTGCCAGCAGTTCGACGGGCACGACTAGCTCCTACGAGCAGTACTTC. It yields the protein CASSSTGTTSSYEQYF.

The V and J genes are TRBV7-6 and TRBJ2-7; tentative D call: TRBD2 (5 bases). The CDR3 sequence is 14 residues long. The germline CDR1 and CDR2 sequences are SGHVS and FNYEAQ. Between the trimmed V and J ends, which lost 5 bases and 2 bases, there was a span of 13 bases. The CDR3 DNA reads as TGTGCCAGCAGCACGCAACACGGGACCTACGAGCAGTACTTC. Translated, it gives CASSTQHGTYEQYF.